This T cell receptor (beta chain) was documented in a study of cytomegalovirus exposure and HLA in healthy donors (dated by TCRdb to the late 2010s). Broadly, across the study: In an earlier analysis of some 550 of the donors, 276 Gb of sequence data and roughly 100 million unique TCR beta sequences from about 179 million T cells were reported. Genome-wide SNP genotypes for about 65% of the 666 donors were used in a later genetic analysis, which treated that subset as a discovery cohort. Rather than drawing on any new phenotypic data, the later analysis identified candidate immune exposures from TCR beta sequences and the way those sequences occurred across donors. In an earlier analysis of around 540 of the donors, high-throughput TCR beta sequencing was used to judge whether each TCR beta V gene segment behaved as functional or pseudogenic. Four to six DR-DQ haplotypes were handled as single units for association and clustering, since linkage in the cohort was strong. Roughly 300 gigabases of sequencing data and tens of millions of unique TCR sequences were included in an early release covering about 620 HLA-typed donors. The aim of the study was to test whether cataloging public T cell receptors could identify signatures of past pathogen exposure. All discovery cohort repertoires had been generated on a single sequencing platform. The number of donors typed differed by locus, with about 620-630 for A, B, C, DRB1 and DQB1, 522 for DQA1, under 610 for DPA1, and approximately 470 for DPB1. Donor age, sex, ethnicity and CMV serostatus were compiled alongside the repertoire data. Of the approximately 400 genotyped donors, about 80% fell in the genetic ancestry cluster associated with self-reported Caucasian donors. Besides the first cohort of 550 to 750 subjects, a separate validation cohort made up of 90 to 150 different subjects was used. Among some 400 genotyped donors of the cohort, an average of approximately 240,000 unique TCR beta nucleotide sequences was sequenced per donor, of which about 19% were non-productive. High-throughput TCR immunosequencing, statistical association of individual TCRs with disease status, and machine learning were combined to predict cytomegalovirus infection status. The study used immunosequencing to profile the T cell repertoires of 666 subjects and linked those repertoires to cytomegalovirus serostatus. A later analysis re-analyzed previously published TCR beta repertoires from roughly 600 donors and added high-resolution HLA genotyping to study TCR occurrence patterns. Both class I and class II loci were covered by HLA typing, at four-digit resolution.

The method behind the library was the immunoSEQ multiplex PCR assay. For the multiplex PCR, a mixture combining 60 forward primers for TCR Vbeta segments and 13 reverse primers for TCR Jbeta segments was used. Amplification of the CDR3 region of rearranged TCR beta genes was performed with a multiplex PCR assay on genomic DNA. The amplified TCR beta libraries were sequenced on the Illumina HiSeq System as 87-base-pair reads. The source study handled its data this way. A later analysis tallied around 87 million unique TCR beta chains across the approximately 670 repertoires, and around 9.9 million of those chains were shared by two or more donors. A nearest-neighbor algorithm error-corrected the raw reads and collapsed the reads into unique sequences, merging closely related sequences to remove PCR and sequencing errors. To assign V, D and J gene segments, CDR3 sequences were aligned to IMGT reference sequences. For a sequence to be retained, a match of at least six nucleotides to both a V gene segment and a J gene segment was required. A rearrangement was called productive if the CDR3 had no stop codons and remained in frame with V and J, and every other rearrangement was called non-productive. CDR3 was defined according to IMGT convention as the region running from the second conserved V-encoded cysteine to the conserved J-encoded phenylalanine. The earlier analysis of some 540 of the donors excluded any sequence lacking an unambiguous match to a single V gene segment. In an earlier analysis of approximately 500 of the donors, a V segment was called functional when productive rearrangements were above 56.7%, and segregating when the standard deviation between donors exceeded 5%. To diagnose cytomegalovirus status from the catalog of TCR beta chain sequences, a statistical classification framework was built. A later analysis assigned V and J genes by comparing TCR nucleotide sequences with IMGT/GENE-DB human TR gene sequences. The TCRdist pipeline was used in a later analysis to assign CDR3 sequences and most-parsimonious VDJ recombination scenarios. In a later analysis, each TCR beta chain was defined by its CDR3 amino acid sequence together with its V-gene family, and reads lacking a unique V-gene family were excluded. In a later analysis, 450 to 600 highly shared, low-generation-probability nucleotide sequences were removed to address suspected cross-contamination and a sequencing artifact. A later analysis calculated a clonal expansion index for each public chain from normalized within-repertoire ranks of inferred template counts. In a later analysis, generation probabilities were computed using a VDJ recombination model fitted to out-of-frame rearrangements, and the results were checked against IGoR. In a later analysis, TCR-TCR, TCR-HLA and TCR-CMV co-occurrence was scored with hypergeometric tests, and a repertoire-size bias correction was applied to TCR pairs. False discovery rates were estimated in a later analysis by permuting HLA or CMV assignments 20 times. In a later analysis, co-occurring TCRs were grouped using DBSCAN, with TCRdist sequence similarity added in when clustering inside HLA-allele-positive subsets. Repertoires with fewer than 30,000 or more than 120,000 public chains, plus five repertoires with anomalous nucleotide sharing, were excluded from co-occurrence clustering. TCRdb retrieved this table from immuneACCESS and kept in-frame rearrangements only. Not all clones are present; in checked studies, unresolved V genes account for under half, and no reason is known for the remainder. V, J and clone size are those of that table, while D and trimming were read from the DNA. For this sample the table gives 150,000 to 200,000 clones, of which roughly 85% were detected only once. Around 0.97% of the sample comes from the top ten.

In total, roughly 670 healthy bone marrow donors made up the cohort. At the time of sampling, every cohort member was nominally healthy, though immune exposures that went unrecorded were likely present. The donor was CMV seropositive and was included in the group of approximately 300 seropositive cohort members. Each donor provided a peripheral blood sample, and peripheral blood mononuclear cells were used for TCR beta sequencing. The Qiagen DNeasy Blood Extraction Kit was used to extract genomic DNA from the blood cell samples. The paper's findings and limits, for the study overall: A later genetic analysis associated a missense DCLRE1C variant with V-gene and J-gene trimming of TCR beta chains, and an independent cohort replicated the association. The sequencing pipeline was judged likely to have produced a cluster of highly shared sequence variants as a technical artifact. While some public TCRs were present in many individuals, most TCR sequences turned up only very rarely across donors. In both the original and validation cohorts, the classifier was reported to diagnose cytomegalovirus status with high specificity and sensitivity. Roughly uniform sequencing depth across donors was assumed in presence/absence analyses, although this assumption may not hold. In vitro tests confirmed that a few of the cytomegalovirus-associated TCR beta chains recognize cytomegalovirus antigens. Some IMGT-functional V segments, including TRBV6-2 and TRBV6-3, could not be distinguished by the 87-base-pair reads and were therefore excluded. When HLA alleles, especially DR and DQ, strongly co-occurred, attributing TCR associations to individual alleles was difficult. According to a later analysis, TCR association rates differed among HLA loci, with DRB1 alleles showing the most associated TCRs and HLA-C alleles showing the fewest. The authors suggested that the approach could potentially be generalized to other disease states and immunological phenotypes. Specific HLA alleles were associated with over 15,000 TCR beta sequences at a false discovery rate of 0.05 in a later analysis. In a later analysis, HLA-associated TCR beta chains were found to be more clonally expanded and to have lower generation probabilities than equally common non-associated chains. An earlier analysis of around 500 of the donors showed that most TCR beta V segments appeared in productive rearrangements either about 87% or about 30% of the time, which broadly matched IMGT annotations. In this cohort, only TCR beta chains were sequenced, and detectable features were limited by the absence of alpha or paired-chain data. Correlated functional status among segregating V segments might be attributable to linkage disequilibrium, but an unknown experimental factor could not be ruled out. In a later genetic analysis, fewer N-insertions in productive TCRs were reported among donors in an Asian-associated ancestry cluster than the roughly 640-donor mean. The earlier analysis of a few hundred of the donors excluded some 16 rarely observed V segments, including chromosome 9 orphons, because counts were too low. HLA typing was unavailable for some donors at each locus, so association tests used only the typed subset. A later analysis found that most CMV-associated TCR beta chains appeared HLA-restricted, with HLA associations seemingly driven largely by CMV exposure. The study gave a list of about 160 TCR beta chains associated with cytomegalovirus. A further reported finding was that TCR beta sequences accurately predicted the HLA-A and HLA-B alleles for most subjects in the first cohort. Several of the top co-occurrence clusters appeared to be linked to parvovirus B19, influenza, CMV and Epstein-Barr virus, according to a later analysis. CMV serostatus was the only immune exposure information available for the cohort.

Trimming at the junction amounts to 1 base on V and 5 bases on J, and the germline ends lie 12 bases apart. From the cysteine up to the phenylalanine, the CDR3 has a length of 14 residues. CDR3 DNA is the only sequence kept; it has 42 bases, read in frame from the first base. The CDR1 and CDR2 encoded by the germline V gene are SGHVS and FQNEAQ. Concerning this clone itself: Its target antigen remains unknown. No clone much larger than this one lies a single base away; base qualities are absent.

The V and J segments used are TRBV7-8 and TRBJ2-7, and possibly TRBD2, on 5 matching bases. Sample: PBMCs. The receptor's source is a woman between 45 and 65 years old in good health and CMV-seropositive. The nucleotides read TGTGCCAGCAGCTTAGAGACGGAGGAGAACGAGCAGTACTTC. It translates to CASSLETEENEQYF. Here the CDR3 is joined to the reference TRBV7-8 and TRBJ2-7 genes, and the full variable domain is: GAGVSQSPRYKVAKRGQDVALRCDPISGHVSLFWYQQALGQGPEFLTYFQNEAQLDKSGLPSDRFFAERPEGSVSTLKIQRTQQEDSAVYLCASSLETEENEQYFGPGTRLTVT.